This T cell receptor beta chain stems from a study of blood T cell repertoires in COVID-19. The protocol was immunoSEQ multiplex PCR, while the TCRdb copy is restricted to in-frame clones and leaves out a portion. Of around 120,000 clones in the sample, approximately 86% are singletons; the top ten hold approximately 7.7%. CDR1 is SQVTM, CDR2 ANQGSEA, per germline. The length of the CDR3 is 14 residues. V lost 6 bases and J lost 5; bases outside the gene matches: 8. The genes are TRBV29-1 and TRBJ2-5; 11 nucleotides match TRBD2. The clonotype comes from a human donor in a cohort sampled during active COVID-19. What was sequenced was peripheral blood. The CDR3 nucleotides are TGCAGCGTGGGGGCTAGCGGGGGGTTGGAGACCCAGTACTTC. Its translation is CSVGASGGLETQYF.